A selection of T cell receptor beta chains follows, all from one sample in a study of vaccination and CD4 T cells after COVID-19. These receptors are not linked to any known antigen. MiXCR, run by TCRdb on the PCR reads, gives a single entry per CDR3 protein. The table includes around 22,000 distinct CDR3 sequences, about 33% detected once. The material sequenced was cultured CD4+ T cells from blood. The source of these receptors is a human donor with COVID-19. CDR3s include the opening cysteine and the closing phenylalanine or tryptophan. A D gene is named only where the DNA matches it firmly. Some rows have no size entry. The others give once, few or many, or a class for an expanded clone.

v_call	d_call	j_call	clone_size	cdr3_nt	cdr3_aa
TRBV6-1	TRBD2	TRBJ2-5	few	TGTGCCAGCAGCCCACTAGCGGGGGGAGAGACCCAGTACTTC	CASSPLAGGETQYF
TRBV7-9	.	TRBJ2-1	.	TGTGCCAGCAGCTTCCGGGGCGCCAATGAGCAGTTCTTC	CASSFRGANEQFF
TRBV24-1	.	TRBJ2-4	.	TGTGCCACCAGTGATTTGGTCTGGGGCCTCGATGGGGGCATTCAGTACTTC	CATSDLVWGLDGGIQYF
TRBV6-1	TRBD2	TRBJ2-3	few	TGTGCCAGCAGGAAACTTACTAGCGGGGGGGCCGCAGATACGCAGTATTTT	CASRKLTSGGAADTQYF
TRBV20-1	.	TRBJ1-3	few	TGCAGTGCTAGAGATCCTCTAAGGGGGAGTGGAAACACCATATATTTT	CSARDPLRGSGNTIYF
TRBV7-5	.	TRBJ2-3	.	.	CISVPEALRLASSTDTQYF
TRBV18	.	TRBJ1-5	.	TGTGCCAGCTCAATCGGACGTGATCAGCCCCAGCATTTT	CASSIGRDQPQHF
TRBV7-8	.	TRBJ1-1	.	TGTGCCAGCAGCTTCGGTAGGGACACTGAAGCTTTCTTT	CASSFGRDTEAFF
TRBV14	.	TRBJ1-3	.	TGTGCCAGCAGCCAAGTAGGGGGAAGAAACACCATATATTTT	CASSQVGGRNTIYF
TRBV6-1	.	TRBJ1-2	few	TGTGCCAGCAGTAGGGACTCGGGTTATGGCTACACCTTC	CASSRDSGYGYTF
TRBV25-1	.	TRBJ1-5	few	TGTGCCAGCAAAGGAGCTTCGAATCAGCCCCAGCATTTT	CASKGASNQPQHF
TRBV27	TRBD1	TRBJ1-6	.	TGTGCCAGCAGTTGGCTTTGGGGACAGGGTACCTTGGGTTCACCCCTCCACTTT	CASSWLWGQGTLGSPLHF
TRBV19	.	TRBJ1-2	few	TGTGCCAGTAGTATCAGCTATAACTATGGCTACACCTTC	CASSISYNYGYTF
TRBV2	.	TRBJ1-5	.	TGTGCCAGCCACCGGGAGGGCAATCAGCCCCAGCATTTT	CASHREGNQPQHF
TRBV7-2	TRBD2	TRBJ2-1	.	TGTGCCAGCAGCCTCTTGACTAGCGGGCCGACGAACAATGAGCAGTTCTTC	CASSLLTSGPTNNEQFF
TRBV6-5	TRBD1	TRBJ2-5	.	TGTGCCAGCAGTTACGGGACAGGGGACGGCCAAGAGACCCAGTACTTC	CASSYGTGDGQETQYF
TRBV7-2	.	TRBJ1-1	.	TGTGCCAGCAGCTTAGCAGGGATCGGCGCTTTCTTT	CASSLAGIGAFF
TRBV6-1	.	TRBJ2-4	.	TGTGCCAGCAGTGAAGCGCCAGGGGACAAAAACATTCAGTACTTC	CASSEAPGDKNIQYF
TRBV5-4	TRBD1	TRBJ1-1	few	TGTGCCAGCAGCTTGGGGGGCCAGGGGGATTTGGTTGAAGCTTTCTTT	CASSLGGQGDLVEAFF
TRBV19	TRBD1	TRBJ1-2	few	TGTGCCAGTAGTATCCGGACAGGGCGTTTGACTGGCTACACCTTC	CASSIRTGRLTGYTF
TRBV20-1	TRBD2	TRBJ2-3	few	TGCAGTGCTGGCCCCTTAGCGGGGTCCACAGATACGCAGTATTTT	CSAGPLAGSTDTQYF
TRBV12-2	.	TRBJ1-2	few	TGTGCAAGTCGCTTAGCCCTCCCTAACTATGGCTACACCTTC	CASRLALPNYGYTF
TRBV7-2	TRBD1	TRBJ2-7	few	TGTGCCAGCAGCGGACCCGGGACAGGGACCTACGAGCAGTACTTC	CASSGPGTGTYEQYF
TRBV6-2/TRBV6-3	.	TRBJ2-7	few	TGTGCCAGCAGTTACTCGCGATACGAGCAGTACTTC	CASSYSRYEQYF
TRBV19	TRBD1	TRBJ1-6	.	TGTGCCAGTAGTGCGAACAGGGGTTCACCCCTCCACTTT	CASSANRGSPLHF
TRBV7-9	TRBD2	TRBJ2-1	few	TGTGCCAGCAGCCTCCGGAATAGCGGGGGGGTTCCGTTCTTC	CASSLRNSGGVPFF
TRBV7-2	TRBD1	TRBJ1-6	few	TGTGCCAGCAGCTTTTCGGGACAGGGGGGCGGATTTAATTCACCCCTCCACTTT	CASSFSGQGGGFNSPLHF
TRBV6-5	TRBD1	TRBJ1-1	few	TGTGCCAGCAGTTACTTCGGGACAGGCACTGAAGCTTTCTTT	CASSYFGTGTEAFF
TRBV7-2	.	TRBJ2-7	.	TGTGCCAGCAGCCCCCAGTCACATTCTAGCTACGAGCAGTACTTC	CASSPQSHSSYEQYF
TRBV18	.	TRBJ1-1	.	TGTGCCAGCTCACCACTGGTCAGGGAGGAAGCTTTCTTT	CASSPLVREEAFF
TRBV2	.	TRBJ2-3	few	TGTGCCAGCGCCTCGGGGGCCGTTATCCGCACAGATACGCAGTATTTT	CASASGAVIRTDTQYF
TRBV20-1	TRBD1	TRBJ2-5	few	TGCAGTGCTAGGACAGGGGCTGGCTTCCAAGAGACCCAGTACTTC	CSARTGAGFQETQYF
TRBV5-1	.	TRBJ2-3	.	TGCGCCAGCAGCTTGGTTTCGGGGGCAGGCACAGATACGCAGTATTTT	CASSLVSGAGTDTQYF
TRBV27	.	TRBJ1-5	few	TGTGCCAGCAGTTTTAGGGGGAGGGGGCAGCCCCAGCATTTT	CASSFRGRGQPQHF
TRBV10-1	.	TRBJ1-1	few	TGCGCCAGTTCCCCGGGACTCGCCACTGAAGCTTTCTTT	CASSPGLATEAFF
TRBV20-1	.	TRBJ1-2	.	TGCAGTGCTAGAGTGGAGGACCAGAGCTACACCTTC	CSARVEDQSYTF
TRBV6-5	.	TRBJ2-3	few	TGTGCCAGCAGTTTTGAGGGGGGGCGTATAGATACGCAGTATTTT	CASSFEGGRIDTQYF
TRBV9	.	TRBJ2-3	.	TGTGTTGCAGGGGCGGGCACAGATACGCAGTATTTT	CVAGAGTDTQYF
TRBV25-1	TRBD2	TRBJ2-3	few	TGTGCCAGCAGTAATAGCGGGGGCACAGATACGCAGTATTTT	CASSNSGGTDTQYF
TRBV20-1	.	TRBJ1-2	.	TGCAGTGCTAGATCCAGGGGCGAGGATGGCTACACCTTC	CSARSRGEDGYTF
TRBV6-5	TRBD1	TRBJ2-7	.	TGTGCCAGCAGTTGGGACAGCTCCTACGAGCAGTACTTC	CASSWDSSYEQYF
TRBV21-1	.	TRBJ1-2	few	TGTGCCAGCACCCTGGGGGGCTACACCTTC	CASTLGGYTF
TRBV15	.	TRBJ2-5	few	TGTGCCACCAGCAACGTGGATCGAGCTAGAGAGACCCAGTACTTC	CATSNVDRARETQYF